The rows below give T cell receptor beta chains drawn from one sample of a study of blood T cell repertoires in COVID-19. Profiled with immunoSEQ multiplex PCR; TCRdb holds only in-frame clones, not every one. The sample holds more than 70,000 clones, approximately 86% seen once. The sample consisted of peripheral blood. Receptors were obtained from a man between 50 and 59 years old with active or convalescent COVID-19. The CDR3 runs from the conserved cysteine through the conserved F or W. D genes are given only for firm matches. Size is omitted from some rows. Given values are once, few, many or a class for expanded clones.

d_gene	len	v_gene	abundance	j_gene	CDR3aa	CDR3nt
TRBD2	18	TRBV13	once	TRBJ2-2	CASSRIGLAGVNTGELFF	TGTGCCAGCAGCCGGATAGGACTAGCGGGGGTTAACACCGGGGAGCTGTTTTTT
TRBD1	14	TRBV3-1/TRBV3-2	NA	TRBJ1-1	CASSTGTGNTEAFF	TGTGCCAGCAGCACCGGGACAGGGAACACTGAAGCTTTCTTT
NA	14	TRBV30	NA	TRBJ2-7	CAWSVPGGLYEQYF	TGTGCCTGGAGCGTACCAGGGGGGTTGTACGAGCAGTACTTC
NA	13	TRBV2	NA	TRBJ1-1	CASSETRKGGAFF	TGTGCCAGCAGTGAAACCCGGAAAGGGGGAGCTTTCTTT
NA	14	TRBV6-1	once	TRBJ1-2	CASSEGTVNYGYTF	TGTGCCAGCAGTGAAGGGACAGTCAACTATGGCTACACCTTC
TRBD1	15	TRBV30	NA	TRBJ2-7	CAWVFRGRGSYEQYF	TGTGCCTGGGTGTTCAGGGGGCGCGGGTCCTACGAGCAGTACTTC
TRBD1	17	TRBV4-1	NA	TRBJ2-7	CASSQDLRDSLNYEQYF	TGCGCCAGCAGCCAAGACCTCCGGGACAGTCTAAACTACGAGCAGTACTTC
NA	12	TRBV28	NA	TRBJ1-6	CASSWGDSPLHF	TGTGCCAGCAGTTGGGGGGATTCACCCCTCCACTTT
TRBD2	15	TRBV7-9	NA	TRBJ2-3	CASIAGASSTDTQYF	TGTGCCAGCATAGCGGGGGCCTCTAGCACAGATACGCAGTATTTT
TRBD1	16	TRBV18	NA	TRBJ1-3	CASSRTGTDSGNTIYF	TGTGCCAGCTCGCGGACAGGGACCGACTCTGGAAACACCATATATTTT
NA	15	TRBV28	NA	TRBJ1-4	CASSGASRANEKLFF	TGTGCCAGCAGTGGGGCGAGTCGGGCTAATGAAAAACTGTTTTTT
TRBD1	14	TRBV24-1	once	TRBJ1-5	CATSVPGQGQPQHF	TGTGCCACCAGTGTCCCGGGACAGGGTCAGCCCCAGCATTTT
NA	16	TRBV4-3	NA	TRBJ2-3	CASSQDFLGLTDTQYF	TGCGCCAGCAGCCAAGATTTCCTAGGTCTAACAGATACGCAGTATTTT
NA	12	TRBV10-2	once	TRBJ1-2	CASSDQNYGYTF	TGCGCCAGCAGTGACCAGAACTATGGCTACACCTTC
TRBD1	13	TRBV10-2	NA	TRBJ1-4	CATTGQYNEKLFF	TGCGCCACCACGGGACAGTATAATGAAAAACTGTTTTTT
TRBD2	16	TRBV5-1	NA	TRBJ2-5	CASSLEVGGARETQYF	TGCGCCAGCAGCTTGGAGGTCGGGGGGGCCAGAGAGACCCAGTACTTC
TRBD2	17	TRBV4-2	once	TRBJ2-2	CASSQGLAGVVTGELFF	TGTGCCAGCAGCCAGGGACTAGCGGGGGTCGTCACCGGGGAGCTGTTTTTT
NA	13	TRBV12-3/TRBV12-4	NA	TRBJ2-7	CASSPGRAYEQYF	TGTGCCAGCAGTCCGGGCAGGGCCTACGAGCAGTACTTC
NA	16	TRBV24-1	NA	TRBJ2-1	CATSDLLGADSSEQFF	TGTGCCACCAGTGATTTGCTGGGGGCTGACAGTTCTGAGCAGTTCTTC
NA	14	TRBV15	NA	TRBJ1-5	CATSRQGGHQPQHF	TGTGCCACCAGCAGACAGGGTGGCCATCAGCCCCAGCATTTT
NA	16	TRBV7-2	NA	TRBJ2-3	CASSLAGGGATDTQYF	TGTGCCAGCAGCCTAGCTGGAGGGGGGGCCACAGATACGCAGTATTTT
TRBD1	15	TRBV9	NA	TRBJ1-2	CASSRTGTGGNGYTF	TGTGCCAGCAGCAGAACCGGGACAGGGGGCAATGGCTACACCTTC
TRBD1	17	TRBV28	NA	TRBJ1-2	CASSLGTGVGPNYGYTF	TGTGCCAGCAGTTTGGGGACAGGGGTGGGACCTAACTATGGCTACACCTTC
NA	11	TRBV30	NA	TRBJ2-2	CAWSLFGELFF	TGTGCCTGGTCCTTGTTTGGGGAGCTGTTTTTT
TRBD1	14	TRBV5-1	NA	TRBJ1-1	CASSPGTGPTEAFF	TGCGCCAGCAGCCCAGGGACAGGGCCCACTGAAGCTTTCTTT
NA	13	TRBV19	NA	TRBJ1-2	CASRDSLNYGYTF	TGTGCCAGTAGGGACAGCTTGAACTATGGCTACACCTTC
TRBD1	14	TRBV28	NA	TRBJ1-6	CASSPGQINSPLHF	TGTGCCAGCAGCCCGGGACAGATAAATTCACCCCTCCACTTT
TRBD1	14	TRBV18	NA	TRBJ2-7	CASSLSQGGHEQYF	TGTGCCAGCTCCTTGTCACAGGGGGGCCACGAGCAGTACTTC
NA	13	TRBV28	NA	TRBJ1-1	CASSSHREGEAFF	TGTGCCAGCAGTTCTCACAGGGAAGGAGAAGCTTTCTTT
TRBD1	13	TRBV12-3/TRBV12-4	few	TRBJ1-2	CASSQTGAGGYTF	TGTGCCAGCAGTCAGACAGGGGCCGGTGGCTACACCTTC
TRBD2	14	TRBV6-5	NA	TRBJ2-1	CASSSSGGDNEQFF	TGTGCCAGCAGTTCGAGCGGGGGGGACAATGAGCAGTTCTTC
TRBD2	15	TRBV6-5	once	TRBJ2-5	CASRPGLAVRETQYF	TGTGCCAGCAGACCCGGACTAGCGGTTAGAGAGACCCAGTACTTC
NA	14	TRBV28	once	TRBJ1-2	CASSLSGALYGYTF	TGTGCCAGCAGTTTATCAGGGGCCCTGTATGGCTACACCTTC
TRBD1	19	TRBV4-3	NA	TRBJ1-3	CASSRQAGQGILSGNTIYF	TGCGCCAGCAGCCGCCAGGCGGGACAGGGTATTCTTTCTGGAAACACCATATATTTT
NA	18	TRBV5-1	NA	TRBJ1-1	CASSGIFGALGANTEAFF	TGCGCCAGCAGCGGTATTTTTGGGGCCTTAGGGGCGAACACTGAAGCTTTCTTT
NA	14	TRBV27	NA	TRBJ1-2	CASSKLQGNYGYTF	TGTGCCAGCAGTAAGTTACAGGGAAACTATGGCTACACCTTC
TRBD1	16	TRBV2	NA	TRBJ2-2	CASSEQAGGVTGELFF	TGTGCCAGCAGTGAACAGGCAGGGGGCGTCACCGGGGAGCTGTTTTTT
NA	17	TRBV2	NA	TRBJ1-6	CASTLRTGTLNNSPLHF	TGTGCCAGCACGCTACGAACAGGGACATTAAATAATTCACCCCTCCACTTT
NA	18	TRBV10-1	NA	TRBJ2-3	CASSLEPIPRGHTDTQYF	TGCGCCAGCAGCCTCGAACCTATTCCGCGGGGGCATACAGATACGCAGTATTTT
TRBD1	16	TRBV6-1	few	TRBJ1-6	CASSATRDRVNSPLHF	TGTGCCAGCAGTGCGACCCGGGACAGGGTAAATTCACCCCTCCACTTT
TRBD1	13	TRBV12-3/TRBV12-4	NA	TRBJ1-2	CASSMTGFYGYTF	TGTGCCAGCAGTATGACAGGGTTCTATGGCTACACCTTC
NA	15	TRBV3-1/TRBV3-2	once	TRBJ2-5	CASSQELLRPETQYF	TGTGCCAGCAGCCAAGAATTACTACGCCCAGAGACCCAGTACTTC
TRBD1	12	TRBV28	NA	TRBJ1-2	CASRVTGRGYTF	TGTGCCAGCAGGGTGACAGGGAGGGGCTACACCTTC
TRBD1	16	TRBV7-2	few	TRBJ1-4	CASSPTGGGGNEKLFF	TGTGCCAGCAGCCCGACAGGGGGCGGCGGTAATGAAAAACTGTTTTTT
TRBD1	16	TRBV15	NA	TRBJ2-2	CATSSPRTGNTGELFF	TGTGCCACCAGCAGCCCCCGGACAGGGAACACCGGGGAGCTGTTTTTT
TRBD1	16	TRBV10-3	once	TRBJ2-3	CATTQFPGQGTDTQYF	TGTGCCACAACCCAATTTCCGGGACAGGGCACAGATACGCAGTATTTT
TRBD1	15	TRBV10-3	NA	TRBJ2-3	CAISERQGLTDTQYF	TGTGCCATCAGTGAACGACAGGGGCTGACAGATACGCAGTATTTT
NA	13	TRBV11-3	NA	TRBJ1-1	CASSYSQGTEAFF	TGTGCCAGCAGCTACTCACAGGGTACTGAAGCTTTCTTT
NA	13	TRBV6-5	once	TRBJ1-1	CASSPTVNTEAFF	TGTGCCAGCAGCCCGACAGTGAACACTGAAGCTTTCTTT
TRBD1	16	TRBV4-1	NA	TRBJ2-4	CASSQTDREAKNIQYF	TGCGCCAGCAGCCAGACGGACAGGGAGGCCAAAAACATTCAGTACTTC
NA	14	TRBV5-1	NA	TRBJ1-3	CASSLEGLGNTIYF	TGCGCCAGCAGCTTGGAGGGGCTTGGAAACACCATATATTTT
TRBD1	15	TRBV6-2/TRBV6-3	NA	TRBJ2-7	CASSYPGQGKYEQYF	TGTGCCAGCAGTTACCCGGGACAGGGGAAATACGAGCAGTACTTC
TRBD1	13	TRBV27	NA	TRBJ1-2	CASSATGGKGYTF	TGTGCCAGCAGTGCGACAGGGGGCAAAGGCTACACCTTC